The source of this T cell receptor beta chain is a study of shared clonotypes between healthy human individuals. Study-level information: Three plates each covered CD4 naive and memory; CD8 naive two, CD8 memory one.

Sequenced by immunoSEQ multiplex PCR; TCRdb stores in-frame clones only, minus some. Among 2,500,000 or so clones, around nine tenths were seen once, and the ten largest hold around 0.14%. This CDR3 region has 15 residues. Per the germline V gene, CDR1 is ENHRY and CDR2 is SYGVKD. Trimming took off 4 bases at V and 0 bases at J, with 10 bases between the two ends. Sequenced: naive CD4+ T cells sorted from blood. Subset meaning: CD45RA+ positively selected. The rearrangement links TRBV10-3 to TRBJ2-4; D remains ambiguous. The sequence came from a man in his late teens or twenties in good health. The chain's CDR3 is CAISVGSLAKNIQYF. The DNA for the CDR3 is TGTGCCATCAGTGTCGGTTCGCTAGCCAAAAACATTCAGTACTTC.